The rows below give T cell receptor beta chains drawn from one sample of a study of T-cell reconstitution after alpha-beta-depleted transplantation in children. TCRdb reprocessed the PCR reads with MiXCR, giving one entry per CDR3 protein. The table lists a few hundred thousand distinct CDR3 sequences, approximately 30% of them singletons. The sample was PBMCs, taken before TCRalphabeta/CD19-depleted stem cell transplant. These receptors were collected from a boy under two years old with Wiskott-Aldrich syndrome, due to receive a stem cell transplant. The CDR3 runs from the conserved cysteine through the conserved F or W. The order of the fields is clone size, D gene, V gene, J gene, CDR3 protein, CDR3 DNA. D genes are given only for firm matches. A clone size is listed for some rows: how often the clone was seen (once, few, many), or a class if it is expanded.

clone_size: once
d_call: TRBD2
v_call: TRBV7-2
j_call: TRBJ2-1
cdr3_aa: CASAAAGVVYNEQFF
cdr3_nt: TGTGCTTCCGCCGCAGCGGGAGTAGTGTACAATGAGCAGTTCTTC

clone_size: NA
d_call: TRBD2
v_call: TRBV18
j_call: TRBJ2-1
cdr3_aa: CASSPQRAGVTNEQFF
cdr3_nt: TGTGCCAGCTCACCACAACGAGCGGGAGTTACCAATGAGCAGTTCTTC

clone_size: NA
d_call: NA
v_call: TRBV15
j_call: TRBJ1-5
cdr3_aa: CATSRVWQGNQPQHF
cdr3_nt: TGTGCCACCAGCAGAGTATGGCAGGGTAATCAGCCCCAGCATTTT

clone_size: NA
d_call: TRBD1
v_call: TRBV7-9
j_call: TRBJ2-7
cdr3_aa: CASSSPGQGISYEQYF
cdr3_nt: TGTGCCAGCAGCTCCCCGGGACAGGGAATTTCCTACGAGCAGTACTTC

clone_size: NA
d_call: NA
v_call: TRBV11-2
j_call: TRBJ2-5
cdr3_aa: CASSPARGLGTQYF
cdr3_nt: TGTGCCAGCAGCCCCGCACGTGGGTTAGGGACCCAGTACTTC

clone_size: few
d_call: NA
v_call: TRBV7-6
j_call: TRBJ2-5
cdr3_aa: CASSPWGGQTQYF
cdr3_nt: TGTGCCAGCAGCCCCTGGGGGGGGCAGACCCAGTACTTC

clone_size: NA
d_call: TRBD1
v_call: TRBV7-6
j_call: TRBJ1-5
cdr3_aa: CASSPQTGGLSNQPQHF
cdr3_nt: TGTGCCAGCAGCCCTCAGACAGGGGGCCTTAGCAATCAGCCCCAGCATTTT

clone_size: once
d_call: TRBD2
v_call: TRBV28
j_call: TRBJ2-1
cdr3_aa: CASSDFGRTSSLYNEQFF
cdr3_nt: TGTGCCAGCAGTGACTTCGGGCGGACTAGCTCGCTATACAATGAGCAGTTCTTC

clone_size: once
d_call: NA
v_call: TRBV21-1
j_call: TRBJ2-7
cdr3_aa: CASRVDEGGRGFYEQYF
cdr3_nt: TGTGCTAGCAGGGTGGATGAGGGAGGGCGAGGGTTCTACGAGCAGTACTTC

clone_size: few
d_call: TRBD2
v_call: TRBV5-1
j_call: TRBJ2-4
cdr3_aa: CASRVDLAGLVYF
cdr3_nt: TGCGCCAGCCGAGTGGATCTAGCGGGGTTAGTCTACTTC

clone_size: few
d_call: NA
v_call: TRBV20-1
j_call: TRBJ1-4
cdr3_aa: CSARDVQSATNEKLFF
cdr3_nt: TGCAGTGCTAGAGATGTCCAGAGTGCAACTAATGAAAAACTGTTTTTT

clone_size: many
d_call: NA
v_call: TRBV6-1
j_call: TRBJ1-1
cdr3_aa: CASSSDRNTEAFF
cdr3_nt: TGTGCCAGCAGCTCGGACAGAAACACTGAAGCTTTCTTT

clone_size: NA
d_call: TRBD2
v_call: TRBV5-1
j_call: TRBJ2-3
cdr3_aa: CASSLGLAGGLNTDTQYF
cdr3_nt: TGCGCCAGCAGCCTGGGACTAGCGGGAGGTCTCAACACAGATACGCAGTATTTT

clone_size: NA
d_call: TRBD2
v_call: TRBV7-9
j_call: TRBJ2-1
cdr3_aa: CASSKRTGLDNEQFF
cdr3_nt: TGTGCCAGCAGCAAGCGAACGGGACTAGACAATGAGCAGTTCTTC

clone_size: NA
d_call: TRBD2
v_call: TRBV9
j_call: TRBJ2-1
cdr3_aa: CASSDSGGSYNEQFF
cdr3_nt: TGTGCCAGCAGCGATAGCGGGGGCTCCTACAATGAGCAGTTCTTC

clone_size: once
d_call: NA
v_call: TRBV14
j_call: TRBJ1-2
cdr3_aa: CASSQDPYVGYTF
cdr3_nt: TGTGCCAGCAGCCAAGATCCCTACGTTGGCTACACCTTC

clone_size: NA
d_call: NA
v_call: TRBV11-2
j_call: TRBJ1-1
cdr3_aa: CASSSRGAEAFF
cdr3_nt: TGTGCCAGCAGCTCGCGGGGGGCCGAAGCTTTCTTT

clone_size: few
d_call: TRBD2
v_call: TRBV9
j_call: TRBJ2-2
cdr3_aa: CASSPGGNTGELFF
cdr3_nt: TGTGCCAGCAGCCCGGGGGGGAACACCGGGGAGCTGTTTTTT

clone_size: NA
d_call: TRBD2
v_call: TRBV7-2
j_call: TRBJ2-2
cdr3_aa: CASSLIRLAGVTGELFF
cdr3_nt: TGTGCCAGCAGCTTAATTCGGCTAGCGGGAGTGACCGGGGAGCTGTTTTTT

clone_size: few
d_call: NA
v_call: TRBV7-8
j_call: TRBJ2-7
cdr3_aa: CASSPVKLAPYEQYF
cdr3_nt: TGTGCCAGCAGCCCGGTAAAATTAGCCCCTTACGAGCAGTACTTC

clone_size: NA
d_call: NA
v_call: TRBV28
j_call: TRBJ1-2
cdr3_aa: CASSLGIPYYGYTF
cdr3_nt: TGTGCCAGCAGTTTGGGGATCCCCTACTATGGCTACACCTTC

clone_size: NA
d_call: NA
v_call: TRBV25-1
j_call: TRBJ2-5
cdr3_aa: CASSEYLQETQYF
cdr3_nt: TGTGCCAGCAGTGAATACCTCCAAGAGACCCAGTACTTC

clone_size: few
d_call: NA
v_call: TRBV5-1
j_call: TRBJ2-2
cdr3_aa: CASRQDTNTGELFF
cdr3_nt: TGCGCCAGCAGGCAGGACACGAACACCGGGGAGCTGTTTTTT

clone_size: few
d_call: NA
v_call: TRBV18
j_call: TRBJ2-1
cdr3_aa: CASSEMIVGYNEQFF
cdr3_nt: TGTGCCAGCTCAGAAATGATAGTCGGATACAATGAGCAGTTCTTC

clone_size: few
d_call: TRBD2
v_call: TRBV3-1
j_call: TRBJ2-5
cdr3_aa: CASSGELAGVETQYF
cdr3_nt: TGTGCCAGCAGCGGGGAACTAGCGGGAGTCGAGACCCAGTACTTC

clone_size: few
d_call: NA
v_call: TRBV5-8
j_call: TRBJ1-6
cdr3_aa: CASSLLGSPLHF
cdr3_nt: TGTGCCAGCAGCTTGTTAGGTTCACCCCTCCACTTT

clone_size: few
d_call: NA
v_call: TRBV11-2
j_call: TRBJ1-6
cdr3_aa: CASSSLRGPSGYNSPLHF
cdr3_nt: TGTGCCAGCAGCTCCCTCAGAGGTCCATCGGGATATAATTCACCCCTCCACTTT

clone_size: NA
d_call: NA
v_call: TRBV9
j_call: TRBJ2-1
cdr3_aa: CASGPRSYNEQFF
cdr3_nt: TGTGCCAGCGGCCCAAGATCCTACAATGAGCAGTTCTTC

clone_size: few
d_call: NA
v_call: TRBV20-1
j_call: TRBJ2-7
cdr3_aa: CSASSEVGDYEQYF
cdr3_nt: TGCAGTGCTAGCAGTGAAGTCGGAGACTACGAGCAGTACTTC

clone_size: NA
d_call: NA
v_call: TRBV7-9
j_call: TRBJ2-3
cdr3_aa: CASSFPSRDTQYF
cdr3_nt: TGTGCCAGCAGCTTTCCATCGAGGGATACGCAGTATTTT

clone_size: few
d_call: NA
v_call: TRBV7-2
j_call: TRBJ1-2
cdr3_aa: CASSLDRVIYTF
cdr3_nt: TGTGCCAGCAGCTTAGACAGGGTCATCTACACCTTC

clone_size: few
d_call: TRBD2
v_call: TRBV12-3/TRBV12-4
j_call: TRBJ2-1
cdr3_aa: CASSLAGALTIEQFF
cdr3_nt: TGTGCCAGCAGCTTAGCGGGAGCGTTGACTATAGAGCAGTTCTTC

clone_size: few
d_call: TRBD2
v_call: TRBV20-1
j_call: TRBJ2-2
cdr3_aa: CSARTGGNTGELFF
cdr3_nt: TGCAGTGCTAGGACGGGAGGGAACACCGGGGAGCTGTTTTTT

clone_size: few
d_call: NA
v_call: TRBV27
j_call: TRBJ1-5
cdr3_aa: CASSSISNQPQHF
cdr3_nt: TGTGCCAGCAGTTCGATTAGCAATCAGCCCCAGCATTTT

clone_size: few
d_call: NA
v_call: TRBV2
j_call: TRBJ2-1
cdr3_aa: CASSAYSGNEQFF
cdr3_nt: TGTGCCAGCAGTGCATATTCCGGGAATGAGCAGTTCTTC

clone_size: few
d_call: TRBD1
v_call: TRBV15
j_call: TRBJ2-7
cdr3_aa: CATSRDLGRQGAKGQYF
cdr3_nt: TGTGCCACCAGCAGAGATCTCGGGCGACAGGGGGCTAAGGGGCAGTACTTC

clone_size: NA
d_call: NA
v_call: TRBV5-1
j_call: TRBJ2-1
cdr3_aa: CASSLWGQELYNEQFF
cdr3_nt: TGCGCCAGCAGCTTGTGGGGACAAGAGCTCTACAATGAGCAGTTCTTC

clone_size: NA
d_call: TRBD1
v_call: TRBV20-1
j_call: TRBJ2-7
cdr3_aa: CSAGTRQGGFSQQYF
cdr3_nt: TGCAGTGCTGGAACCCGACAGGGGGGTTTCTCCCAGCAGTACTTC

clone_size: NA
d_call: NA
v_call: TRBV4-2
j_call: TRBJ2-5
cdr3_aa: CASSQDFRGETQYF
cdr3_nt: TGTGCCAGCAGCCAAGATTTCCGAGGGGAGACCCAGTACTTC

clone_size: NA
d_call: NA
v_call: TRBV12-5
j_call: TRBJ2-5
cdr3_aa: CASGLVPRRGETQYF
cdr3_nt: TGTGCTAGTGGTTTGGTGCCCCGAAGGGGGGAGACCCAGTACTTC

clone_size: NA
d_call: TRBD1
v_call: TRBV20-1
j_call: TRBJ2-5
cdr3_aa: CSADRRGQGLETQYF
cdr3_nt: TGCAGTGCCGATCGGAGGGGACAGGGGTTGGAGACCCAGTACTTC

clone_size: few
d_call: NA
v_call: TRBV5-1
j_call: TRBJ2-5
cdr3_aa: CASTRTALGTQYF
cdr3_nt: TGCGCCAGCACCAGGACCGCCTTGGGGACCCAGTACTTC

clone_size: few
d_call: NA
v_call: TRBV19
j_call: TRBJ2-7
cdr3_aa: CASSLSRDLYEQYF
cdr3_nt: TGTGCCAGTAGCTTATCCAGAGACCTCTACGAGCAGTACTTC

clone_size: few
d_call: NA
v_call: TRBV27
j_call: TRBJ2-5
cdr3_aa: CASSRWSVGGQETQYF
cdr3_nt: TGTGCCAGCAGTAGATGGTCGGTAGGAGGTCAAGAGACCCAGTACTTC

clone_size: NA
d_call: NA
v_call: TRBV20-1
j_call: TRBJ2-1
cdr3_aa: CSARYGYNARPPYNEQFF
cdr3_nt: TGCAGTGCTAGATACGGCTACAATGCTAGGCCACCCTACAATGAGCAGTTCTTC

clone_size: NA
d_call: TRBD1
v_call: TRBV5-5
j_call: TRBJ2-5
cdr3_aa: CASSSETGRETQYF
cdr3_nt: TGTGCCAGCAGCTCCGAGACAGGGCGGGAGACCCAGTACTTC

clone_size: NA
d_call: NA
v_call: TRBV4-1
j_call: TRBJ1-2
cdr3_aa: CASSQEIWGALGGYTF
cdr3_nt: TGCGCCAGCAGCCAAGAAATTTGGGGGGCTCTCGGTGGCTACACCTTC

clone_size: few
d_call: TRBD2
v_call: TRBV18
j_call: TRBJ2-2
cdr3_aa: CASSPFPLAGAVTGELFF
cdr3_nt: TGTGCCAGCTCACCATTCCCTCTAGCGGGAGCGGTCACCGGGGAGCTGTTTTTT

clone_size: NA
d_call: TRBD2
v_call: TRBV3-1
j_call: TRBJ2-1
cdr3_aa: CACCGLAGGVSSYNEQFF
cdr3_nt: TGTGCCTGCTGTGGACTAGCGGGAGGTGTTAGCTCCTACAATGAGCAGTTCTTC

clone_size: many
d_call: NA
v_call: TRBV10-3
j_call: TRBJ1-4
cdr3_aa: CAISEDTANEKLFF
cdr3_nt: TGTGCCATCAGTGAGGACACGGCTAATGAAAAACTGTTTTTT

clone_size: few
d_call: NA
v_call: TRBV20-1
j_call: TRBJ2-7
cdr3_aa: CSAGGTITGEQYF
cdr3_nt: TGCAGTGCTGGGGGGACCATTACGGGTGAGCAGTACTTC

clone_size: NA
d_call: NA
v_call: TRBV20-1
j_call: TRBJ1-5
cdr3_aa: CSARDRTGNQPQHF
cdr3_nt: TGCAGTGCTAGGGACCGGACCGGAAATCAGCCCCAGCATTTT